Here is one T cell receptor (beta chain) with its context. This clone came up once. Its antigen is currently not known. No much larger clonotype is one base removed from it; base qualities were not supplied. Using the deep immunoSEQ assay, TCR CDR3 regions were amplified from genomic DNA by multiplex PCR. For each cell subset, the extracted genomic DNA was distributed evenly across all wells of several immunoSEQ 96-well plates, and each plate served as one replicate. For sorted subsets, approximately 190 ng genomic DNA, equal to 25,000 to 35,000 T cell genomes, was loaded into each replicate PCR. Purified libraries were quantified with a Qubit 3.0 fluorometer, sized on a Bioanalyzer 2100, and re-quantified with the KAPA Library Quantification kit. Every immunoSEQ 96-well plate was sequenced on a dedicated single-read 150-cycle Illumina NextSeq 550 flow cell. The study's processing was this. Because only junctional sequences without quality scores were contained in the immunoSEQ output, filtering matching that applied to full-length reads could not be performed. To assign V/J genes and CDR3, sequences were annotated using PyIR, a Python wrapper for IgBLAST v1.9, with IMGT germline references. Reads were filtered out if the reads had weak V/J assignments (E-value above 1e-6), no CDR3, stop codons, out-of-frame junctions, or ambiguous translated residues. V3J clonotypes were defined as sequences sharing an identical inferred V gene, J gene, and CDR3 amino acid sequence. Percentage overlap between repertoires was calculated by dividing the number of shared unique clonotypes by the size of the smaller repertoire. Richness of each repertoire was evaluated using RTK rarefaction, the Chao1 estimator, and Recon v2.1 estimates of unobserved clonotypes. For all TCRbeta clonotypes obtained by the gDNA method from a few donors, generation probabilities were computed with OLGA. TCRdb provides this immuneACCESS table in a form limited to in-frame rearrangements. Some clones are lacking; in checked studies, under half of them reflect an unresolved V gene, and why the rest are absent is not known. V, J and clone size derive from that table, while D and trimming were established from the DNA sequence. The sample table shows approximately 530,000 clones, and 95% to 96% are seen once. The leading ten clones occupy nearly 0.065% of the sample.

The data derive from a study of shared clonotypes between healthy human individuals (dated by TCRdb to about 2020). In terms of the full investigation: A couple of women and a few men aged 18 to 49 years were included in the cohort. Libraries were prepared and TCR repertoires were sequenced by different laboratories using diverse techniques, in order to increase sequencing depth and limit assay-specific biases. Leukapheresis yielded between about 0.94 and 10 billion PBMCs per donor. For each donor, three plates each were used for CD4 naive and CD4 memory, two plates were used for CD8 naive, and one plate was used for CD8 memory. Blood TCR repertoires of four to six healthy adults were deeply sequenced to estimate repertoire size and the extent of clonotype sharing between individuals. On the study overall, not on this receptor specifically: Compared with non-shared clonotypes, the clonotypes found in all four sorted-subset donors had higher generation probabilities. Based on pairwise subsampling, the degree of clonotype sharing among donors was expected to be affected by sequencing depth. The genetic and exposure-history diversity represented was limited by the small number of donors. Only blood was sampled, and tissue TCR repertoires likely differ from those in blood. Larger estimated clonotype richness was generally found for naive subsets than for memory subsets. About 4.5% of naive CD4, approximately 3.7% of naive CD8, 2.3% of memory CD4, and 0.35% to 0.5% of memory CD8 clonotypes were shared across four donors. Incomplete sequencing was indicated by rarefaction of sorted-subset datasets, despite the large sequencing depth.

V is shortened by 2 bases, J by 4 bases, and the region joining them spans 18 bases. The CDR3 sequence holds 17 residues, the cysteine and phenylalanine included. Of the read, only the CDR3 DNA is kept; its 51 bases are in frame from base 1. Sequences SGHVS (CDR1) and FQNEAQ (CDR2) are obtained from the germline V gene. Healthy HIV-negative adults with no recently reported acute infections or vaccinations were included as donors. Every donor was a Caucasian adult residing in Nashville, Tennessee, USA. CD4+ T cells were enriched through magnetic negative selection, after which naive cells were positively selected on CD45RA and the remaining negative fraction served as the memory subset. Blood was collected by leukapheresis, and PBMCs were isolated by Ficoll-Histopaque density gradient centrifugation and then cryopreserved in liquid nitrogen vapor phase. Analytical flow cytometry was used to check the purity and quantity of every magnetically sorted T cell population. Genomic DNA was isolated from each sorted fraction and quantified by UV absorbance on a Nanodrop 2000c.

Sequencing was done on a sample of naive CD4+ T cells sorted from blood. The sample's cell subset or site label, decoded: CD45RA+ positively selected. The receptor was derived from a woman aged 25 to 39 in good health. The rearranged segments are TRBV7-8 and TRBJ1-5; D gene: possibly TRBD1, on 5 matching bases. The CDR3 reads as follows: CASSLMLFQGGNQPQHF. The DNA sequence is as follows: TGTGCCAGCAGCTTAATGTTGTTTCAGGGAGGGAATCAGCCCCAGCATTTT. With the portions outside the CDR3 filled from the reference TRBV7-8 and TRBJ1-5 genes, the complete variable region becomes GAGVSQSPRYKVAKRGQDVALRCDPISGHVSLFWYQQALGQGPEFLTYFQNEAQLDKSGLPSDRFFAERPEGSVSTLKIQRTQQEDSAVYLCASSLMLFQGGNQPQHFGDGTRLSIL.